The clone carrying this T cell receptor beta chain showed up just a few times. Its target is not known. This specimen belongs to a study of T cells in Graves' hyperthyroidism and ophthalmopathy. CDR3 size: 15 residues. The V gene's germline CDR1 is PRHDT and CDR2 FYEKMQ (reference sequence). The germline V and J ends were trimmed by 6 bases and 0 bases, with 11 bases remaining between them. The cohort's ophthalmopathy patients, a group with duration under 3 months, had a Clinical Activity Score of at least 3 and a NOSPECS grade of at least 4. PBMCs stemmed from less than 13 ml fresh peripheral blood. Researchers took RNA transcripts and amplified the TCR beta CDR3 regions from them. An initial round of RT-PCR targeting the TCR CDR3 relied on the HTBI primer set. TCRdb independently ran MiXCR on the multiplex PCR reads; one entry per CDR3 protein. The sample includes some 320,000 distinct CDR3 sequences, around 13% seen only once; the top ten take 30% to 40%.

General study findings and limits: Stable hyperthyroidism was told apart from ophthalmopathy by a model built on 13 V-J features.

This receptor was taken from a middle-aged woman with Graves' ophthalmopathy. Sample: blood. The V and J genes are TRBV13 and TRBJ2-2; D is tentatively TRBD1 or TRBD2 (5 bases each). The CDR3: CASRFGTTNTGELFF. CDR3 DNA: TGTGCCAGCAGATTCGGGACGACGAACACCGGGGAGCTGTTTTTT. Based on the CDR3 plus reference TRBV13 and TRBJ2-2, the full variable domain is AAGVIQSPRHLIKEKRETATLKCYPIPRHDTVYWYQQGPGQDPQFLISFYEKMQSDKGSIPDRFSAQQFSDYHSELNMSSLELGDSALYFCASRFGTTNTGELFFGEGSRLTVL.